Presented here are 24 T cell receptor beta chains from one specimen sequenced in a study of T and B cells in COVID-19 patients (dated by TCRdb to about 2020). Genomic DNA extracted from blood was used in amounts of roughly 250-550 ng for amplification of TRB repertoires. This sample was sequenced with an Illumina MiSeq. Multiplex PCR with BIOMED2 TRB-A/B primer pools was used to amplify the TRB rearrangements. The public reads were run again by TCRdb, first through fastp at Q25 and then through MiXCR, and only productive beta chains were kept. Each record represents a unique CDR3 protein, reported with the most common genes and DNA among its rows. This sample holds fewer than 15,000 distinct CDR3 sequences; around 30% were observed only once. The ten biggest clones cover less than 35% of the sample. The sample consisted of blood. Source of these receptors: a human donor who had recovered from COVID-19.

This clonotype came up a few times. The chain has TRBV14 and TRBJ2-7; tentative D call: TRBD1 (7 bases). The V and J ends lost 4 bases and 8 bases respectively, with 24 bases between them. The germline V gene has CDR1 SGHDN and CDR2 FVKESK. The CDR3 contains 16 residues. CDR3 amino acids: CASSPRASAGGNKQYF. In DNA, the CDR3 is TGTGCCAGCAGCCCGCGCGCTTCAGCAGGGGGGAACAAGCAGTACTTC.

This rearrangement joins TRBV5-6 to TRBJ2-4; the D gene is possibly TRBD1 (6 bases). Germline V gives CDR1 SGHDT, CDR2 YYEEEE. The germline V and J ends were trimmed by 0 bases and 12 bases, with 13 bases remaining between them. This CDR3 has 13 amino acids. CDR3 nucleotide sequence: TGTGCCAGCAGCTTGGCGACAGGAGGCTCTCAGTACTTC. It codes for CASSLATGGSQYF.

This clonotype was observed many times. The chain recombines TRBV6-2 or TRBV6-3 with TRBJ2-1, with D perhaps matching TRBD1 (6 bases). Germline V gene data show CDR1 as MNHEY and CDR2 as SVGEGT. V shed 2 bases and J shed 8 bases, with 16 bases lying between them. This CDR3 contains 15 residues. The CDR3 region has the DNA TGTGCCAGCAGTTACGGGGGCCTCAGGGCCGATGAGCAGTTCTTC. Amino acids: CASSYGGLRADEQFF.

Ten or more counts support this clonotype. V gene TRBV5-6 combines with J gene TRBJ2-3; D is ambiguous. The CDR3 is 11 residues long. V was shortened by 0 bases and J by 6 bases, with 2 bases between the two germline ends. Germline V gene data show CDR1 as SGHDT and CDR2 as YYEEEE. CDR3 nucleotide sequence: TGTGCCAGCAGCTTGGCGGATACGCAGTATTTT. It codes for CASSLADTQYF.

This clonotype occurred a few times. The V gene is TRBV10-3, the J gene TRBJ2-5; D gene ambiguous. CDR1 is ENHRY, CDR2 SYGVKD, per germline. V lost 7 bases, J lost 5 bases, and 14 bases lay in between. The length of the CDR3 is 13 residues. The CDR3 region has the DNA TGTGCCATCACGAGTACACCCATGGAGACCCAGTACTTC. The encoded protein is CAITSTPMETQYF.

V gene TRBV21-1 combines with J gene TRBJ1-2. TRBV21-1 represents a pseudogene. This CDR3 comprises 16 residues. The CDR3 bases are TGTGCCAGCAGCAAAGAGGGGGAGGCTGGTGTGTATGGCTACACCTTC. Its translation: CASSKEGEAGVYGYTF.

This clonotype is medium-sized by share. The chain carries TRBV19 and TRBJ2-3; 7 positions match TRBD2. Germline V CDR1 and CDR2: LNHDA, SQIVND (reference sequence). V gave up 2 bases and J gave up 5 bases; unmatched junction bases: 16. This CDR3 has 18 residues. CDR3 loop: CASSIIPRSGEGQDTQYF. DNA for the CDR3: TGTGCCAGTAGTATAATCCCCCGAAGCGGGGAGGGTCAAGATACGCAGTATTTT.

This clonotype was observed a few times. This chain links TRBV12-3 or TRBV12-4 with TRBJ1-1; unclear D gene. This CDR3 region has 14 residues. Between the trimmed V and J ends, which lost 6 bases and 1 base, there was a span of 12 bases. The CDR3 protein is CASRVGPTNTEAFF. The DNA for the CDR3 is TGTGCCAGCAGGGTCGGCCCGACGAACACTGAAGCTTTCTTT.

By frequency in the sample, this clonotype is medium-sized (0.01 to 0.1%). The rearrangement joins TRBV19 to TRBJ1-5; 8 bases line up with TRBD1. Per the germline V gene, CDR1 is LNHDA and CDR2 is SQIVND (reference sequence). Losses at the gene ends were 10 bases for V and 6 bases for J; bases not matched to a gene: 20. The CDR3 is made up of 17 amino acids. The CDR3 region is CAISGQGQGTWRQPQHF. The DNA of the CDR3 is TGTGCCATCAGCGGACAGGGCCAGGGGACGTGGCGTCAGCCCCAGCATTTT. The full variable domain, its missing parts supplied by reference TRBV19 and TRBJ1-5, is DGGITQSPKYLFRKEGQNVTLSCEQNLNHDAMYWYRQDPGQGLRLIYYSQIVNDFQKGDIAEGYSVSREKKESFPLTVTSAQKNPTAFYLCAISGQGQGTWRQPQHFGDGTRLSIL.

The gene calls are TRBV6-5 and TRBJ1-1; TRBD1 matches at 8 bases. V lost 5 bases, J lost 5 bases, and 4 bases stayed unmatched. Germline CDR1 MNHEY, CDR2 SVGAGI. The CDR3 totals 13 residues. The CDR3 DNA sequence: TGTGCCAGCAGTCCCAGGGGGCCGACTGAAGCTTTCTTT. This codes for CASSPRGPTEAFF.

The chain has TRBV11-3 and TRBJ2-1; TRBD2 agrees at 7 bases. J gave up 8 bases and V 5 bases, and 12 bases lay outside the gene matches. The CDR3 is 15 amino acids. The germline gives CDR1 SGHNT, CDR2 YENEEA. The CDR3, as DNA: TGTGCCAGCAGCGGCGGTCAGCGGGGATGGGATGAGCAGTTCTTC. Protein: CASSGGQRGWDEQFF.

This clonotype rates as medium-sized. V usage is TRBV19 and J usage is TRBJ2-7, with D perhaps matching TRBD1 (6 bases). The CDR3 contains 14 residues. Germline V gene data show CDR1 as LNHDA and CDR2 as SQIVND (reference sequence). V lost 6 bases to trimming and J lost 2 bases, with 14 bases between them. The CDR3 reads CASSRNRAAYEQYF. The CDR3 DNA reads as TGTGCCAGTAGCAGGAACAGGGCGGCCTACGAGCAGTACTTC.

The sample holds a few counts of this clonotype. This chain connects TRBV4-3 to TRBJ1-1, with D maybe TRBD1 (5 bases). Germline V lookup: CDR1 LGHNA, CDR2 YSLEER. V was cut by 1 base and J by 2 bases, with 11 bases left in between. CDR3 size: 15 residues. In DNA form, the CDR3 reads TGCGCCAGCAGCCAAGGTTCCGGGACTAACACTGAAGCTTTCTTT. Protein: CASSQGSGTNTEAFF.

In this sample, this clonotype turned up many times. V usage is TRBV19 and J usage is TRBJ2-3; 14 bases fit TRBD2. Germline CDR1 is LNHDA and CDR2 is SQIVND (reference sequence). After removal of 5 bases from V and 4 bases from J, the junction contained 8 bases not matched to a gene. CDR3 length equals 17 residues. The CDR3 region is CASSSMGLAGVSDTQYF. The CDR3, as DNA: TGTGCCAGTAGTTCAATGGGACTAGCGGGAGTGTCAGATACGCAGTATTTT.

This CDR3 reads CASSLGGTASRQFF. DNA for the CDR3: TGTGCCAGCAGCTTAGGTGGGACCGCCTCACGTCAGTTCTTC. The chain has TRBV7-9 and TRBJ2-1; D is possibly TRBD1 or TRBD2 (5 bases each). Germline CDR1 reads SEHNR; CDR2 reads FQNEAQ (reference sequence). This CDR3 region has 14 residues. V shed 1 base and J shed 13 bases, with 17 bases lying between them.

This clonotype is medium-sized by share. The chain carries TRBV6-5 and TRBJ2-7; 10 positions agree with TRBD2. The CDR3 spans 16 residues. The germline V gene encodes CDR1 MNHEY and CDR2 SVGAGI. After removal of 4 bases from V and 4 bases from J, the junction contained 10 bases not matched to a gene. In DNA, the CDR3 is TGTGCCAGCAGTTCCGCTTCGACGACTAGCGGGTACGAGCAGTACTTC. Its protein product is CASSSASTTSGYEQYF.

This clonotype has a count of ten or more. The genes are TRBV18 and TRBJ2-5; weak D call: TRBD1 (5 bases). CDR1 KGHSH and CDR2 LQKENI come from the germline V gene. The CDR3 runs to 13 residues. Trimming removed 5 bases from V and 2 bases from J, with 9 bases in between. CDR3 DNA: TGTGCCAGCTCAAGGCAGGGTCAAGAGACCCAGTACTTC. It specifies CASSRQGQETQYF. Full variable domain (remainder filled in from reference TRBV18 and TRBJ2-5): NAGVMQNPRHLVRRRGQEARLRCSPMKGHSHVYWYRQLPEEGLKFMVYLQKENIIDESGMPKERFSAEFPKEGPSILRIQQVVRGDSAAYFCASSRQGQETQYFGPGTRLLVL.

There are a few counts of this clonotype. The chain uses TRBV12-3 or TRBV12-4 and TRBJ2-1, with 9 bases fitting TRBD2. This CDR3 region has 15 residues. With 6 bases clipped from V and 0 bases from J, the junction kept 3 bases outside the gene matches. CDR3 in amino acids: CASRDSGSSYNEQFF. The CDR3 DNA follows: TGTGCCAGCAGGGATAGCGGGAGCTCCTACAATGAGCAGTTCTTC.

V gene TRBV10-3 combines with J gene TRBJ2-7, with D perhaps matching TRBD1 (6 bases). The V gene's germline CDR1 is ENHRY and CDR2 SYGVKD. This CDR3 is 16 amino acids long. V was trimmed by 7 bases and J by 4 bases, leaving 23 bases between them. CDR3 region: CAITPWTGTTAYEQYV. CDR3 in DNA: TGTGCCATCACCCCCTGGACCGGGACAACTGCTTACGAGCAGTACGTC.

In its sample, this clonotype ranks as medium-sized. The rearrangement links TRBV13 to TRBJ2-3; the match to TRBD2 covers 12 bases. The CDR3 has 17 amino acids. After removal of 0 bases from V and 4 bases from J, the junction contained 5 bases not matched to a gene. Germline-derived CDR1 and CDR2 are PRHDT and FYEKMQ (reference sequence). The CDR3 nucleotides are TGTGCCAGCAGCTTAGGGCTAGCGGGAGGGCCGGCAGATACGCAGTATTTT. Residues: CASSLGLAGGPADTQYF.

This rearrangement joins TRBV6-2 or TRBV6-3 to TRBJ1-1; weak D call: TRBD1 (5 bases). V lost 8 bases and J 7 bases, leaving 17 bases between the germline ends. This CDR3 contains 13 residues. Per the germline V gene, CDR1 is MNHEY and CDR2 is SVGEGT. The CDR3 region has the DNA TGTGCCAGCCGGGCGACAGTCGGCAATGAAGCTTTCTTT. It translates to CASRATVGNEAFF.

This clonotype was counted only a few times. The chain carries TRBV12-3 or TRBV12-4 and TRBJ1-6, with 9 bases matching TRBD1. The CDR3 extends over 15 amino acids. The V segment lost 4 bases and the J segment 3 bases; nucleotides outside the gene matches: 1. The CDR3 coding sequence is TGTGCCAGCAGTTCGACAGGGGGCTATAATTCACCCCTCCACTTT. It is translated as CASSSTGGYNSPLHF.

This clonotype appeared many times. The gene calls are TRBV27 and TRBJ2-2; TRBD1 matches 9 bases. V lost 5 bases and J lost 5; bases outside the gene matches: 9. The length of the CDR3 is 16 residues. Germline CDR1 is MNHEY and CDR2 is SMNVEV (reference sequence). The CDR3: CASSVTGGRQTGELFF. CDR3 sequence (DNA): TGTGCCAGCAGTGTCACAGGGGGCAGGCAGACCGGGGAGCTGTTTTTT.

The genes are TRBV6-2 or TRBV6-3 and TRBJ2-7; TRBD1 aligns across 10 bases. Losses at the gene ends were 7 bases for V and 3 bases for J; bases not matched to a gene: 9. This CDR3 is built from 15 residues. In germline, CDR1 is MNHEY, CDR2 SVGEGT. The CDR3, as DNA: TGTGCCAGCACGGGCGTCCGGGACAGGGGCTACGAGCAGTACGTC. Translation gives CASTGVRDRGYEQYV.